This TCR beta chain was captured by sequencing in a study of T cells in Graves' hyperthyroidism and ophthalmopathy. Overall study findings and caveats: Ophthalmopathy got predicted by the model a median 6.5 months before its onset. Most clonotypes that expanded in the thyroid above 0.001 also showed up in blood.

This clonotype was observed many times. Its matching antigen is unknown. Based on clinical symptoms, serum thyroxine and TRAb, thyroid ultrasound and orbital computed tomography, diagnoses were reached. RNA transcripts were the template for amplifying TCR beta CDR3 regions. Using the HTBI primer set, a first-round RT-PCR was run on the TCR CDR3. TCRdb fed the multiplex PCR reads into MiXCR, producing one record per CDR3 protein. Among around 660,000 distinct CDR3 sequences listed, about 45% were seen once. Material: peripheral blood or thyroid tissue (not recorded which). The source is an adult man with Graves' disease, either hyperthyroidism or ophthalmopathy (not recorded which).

CDR3 coding DNA: TGTGCCAGCAGCGCAGGGATTGAAGCTTTCTTT. Protein sequence: CASSAGIEAFF. This chain uses TRBV28 with TRBJ1-1, with D tentatively TRBD1 (5 bases). Germline CDR1 reads MDHEN; CDR2 reads SYDVKM. V lost 6 bases and J 7 bases, leaving 9 bases between the germline ends. This CDR3 contains 11 residues.